The rows below give T cell receptor beta chains drawn from one sample of a study of post-analysis software for immune sequencing data. TCRdb passed the PCR reads through MiXCR, listing each CDR3 protein once. The sample yields about 430,000 distinct CDR3 sequences, 39% seen once. What was sequenced was blood. The receptors stem from a girl aged 2-10 years with multiple sclerosis. Both conserved end residues are part of each CDR3. The D gene is left open where the match is weak. Only some rows state a clone size, as once, few, many or a class for expanded clones.

V: TRBV7-3
D: -
size: many
J: TRBJ2-5
CDR3: CASSPARSETQYF
DNA: TGTGCCAGCAGCCCTGCCCGATCAGAGACCCAGTACTTC

V: TRBV20-1
D: -
size: -
J: TRBJ2-5
CDR3: CSARPWGKETQYF
DNA: TGCAGTGCTAGGCCCTGGGGGAAAGAGACCCAGTACTTC

V: TRBV24-1
D: TRBD2
size: few
J: TRBJ2-1
CDR3: CATSVPTSGRVNEQFF
DNA: TGTGCCACCAGTGTCCCGACTAGCGGGAGGGTCAATGAGCAGTTCTTC

V: TRBV7-6
D: -
size: -
J: TRBJ1-2
CDR3: CASSPAEATMDYTF
DNA: TGTGCCAGCAGCCCAGCTGAGGCTACTATGGACTACACCTTC

V: TRBV6-5
D: -
size: few
J: TRBJ1-2
CDR3: CASQTTATGPYGYTF
DNA: TGTGCCAGCCAAACGACTGCGACAGGACCGTATGGCTACACCTTC

V: TRBV9
D: TRBD1
size: -
J: TRBJ2-2
CDR3: CASSDLQGAVTNTGELFF
DNA: TGTGCCAGCAGCGATCTCCAGGGGGCGGTTACAAACACCGGGGAGCTGTTTTTT

V: TRBV6-5
D: -
size: -
J: TRBJ1-2
CDR3: CASRETGRGGYTF
DNA: TGTGCCAGCCGTGAGACCGGCCGCGGCGGCTACACCTTC

V: TRBV4-3
D: -
size: few
J: TRBJ2-7
CDR3: CASSQDDEQYF
DNA: TGCGCCAGCAGCCAAGACGACGAGCAGTACTTC

V: TRBV11-2
D: TRBD1
size: -
J: TRBJ2-1
CDR3: CASSLDAPGTGVGRVNEQFF
DNA: TGTGCCAGCAGCTTAGATGCGCCCGGGACAGGGGTGGGTCGGGTCAATGAGCAGTTCTTC

V: TRBV28
D: -
size: once
J: TRBJ2-1
CDR3: CASSTYSSSSYNEQFF
DNA: TGTGCCAGCAGTACCTACAGTTCCAGCTCCTACAATGAGCAGTTCTTC

V: TRBV4-2
D: TRBD2
size: few
J: TRBJ2-7
CDR3: CASSRGGLAGFADEQYF
DNA: TGTGCCAGCAGCCGCGGCGGACTAGCGGGCTTCGCAGACGAGCAGTACTTC

V: TRBV20-1
D: -
size: -
J: TRBJ1-2
CDR3: CSARKRGPLLDGYTF
DNA: TGCAGTGCTAGAAAGCGGGGACCACTATTGGATGGCTACACCTTC

V: TRBV9
D: TRBD2
size: -
J: TRBJ2-7
CDR3: CASSGGTSGSGYEQYF
DNA: TGTGCCAGCAGCGGTGGGACTAGCGGGAGCGGTTACGAGCAGTACTTC

V: TRBV9
D: -
size: -
J: TRBJ2-1
CDR3: CASSPRLLNEQFF
DNA: TGTGCCAGCAGCCCCCGCCTGCTTAATGAGCAGTTCTTC

V: TRBV2
D: -
size: -
J: TRBJ2-3
CDR3: CASGGWREDTQYF
DNA: TGTGCCAGCGGGGGATGGAGGGAAGATACGCAGTATTTT

V: TRBV3-1
D: -
size: -
J: TRBJ1-2
CDR3: CASSQYLDGNYGYTF
DNA: TGTGCCAGCAGCCAATACTTGGACGGGAACTATGGCTACACCTTC

V: TRBV12-5
D: -
size: -
J: TRBJ2-5
CDR3: CASAPSTRLRRAATQYF
DNA: TGTGCTAGTGCCCCCTCAACTCGGTTGCGGAGAGCAGCGACCCAGTACTTC

V: TRBV7-9
D: TRBD1
size: -
J: TRBJ2-7
CDR3: CASSSIQGESSYEQYF
DNA: TGTGCCAGCAGCTCCATACAGGGGGAGAGCTCCTACGAGCAGTACTTC

V: TRBV4-3
D: -
size: few
J: TRBJ2-7
CDR3: CASSQGGPGYEQYF
DNA: TGCGCCAGCAGCCAAGGTGGACCAGGCTACGAGCAGTACTTC

V: TRBV28
D: TRBD1
size: -
J: TRBJ1-5
CDR3: CASSPSQGRNQPQHF
DNA: TGTGCCAGCAGCCCATCACAGGGGAGGAATCAGCCCCAGCATTTT

V: TRBV29-1
D: -
size: -
J: TRBJ2-7
CDR3: CSVGRSRYEQYF
DNA: TGCAGCGTTGGCAGGTCGCGCTACGAGCAGTACTTC

V: TRBV7-2
D: -
size: few
J: TRBJ2-3
CDR3: CASRSQSDTQYF
DNA: TGTGCCAGCAGATCCCAATCAGATACGCAGTATTTT

V: TRBV5-8
D: -
size: -
J: TRBJ2-3
CDR3: CASSPVGQPSTDTQYF
DNA: TGTGCCAGCAGCCCCGTAGGACAGCCTAGCACAGATACGCAGTATTTT

V: TRBV29-1
D: TRBD2
size: -
J: TRBJ2-7
CDR3: CSVSPGLDFPYEQYF
DNA: TGCAGCGTCAGCCCGGGACTAGATTTCCCCTACGAGCAGTACTTC

V: TRBV28
D: -
size: -
J: TRBJ2-1
CDR3: CASSRPERFRDEQFF
DNA: TGTGCCAGCAGTCGTCCTGAACGGTTTAGGGATGAGCAGTTTTTC

V: TRBV10-3
D: TRBD1
size: -
J: TRBJ1-2
CDR3: CAISPGTGDGYTF
DNA: TGTGCCATCAGCCCCGGGACAGGGGATGGCTACACCTTC

V: TRBV7-6
D: TRBD2
size: many
J: TRBJ2-5
CDR3: CASSLGYGTSGPRETQYF
DNA: TGTGCCAGCAGCTTAGGATACGGGACTAGCGGACCGCGGGAGACCCAGTACTTC

V: TRBV6-2/TRBV6-3
D: TRBD2
size: few
J: TRBJ2-7
CDR3: CASSRLAGEQYF
DNA: TGTGCCAGCAGCCGACTAGCGGGGGAGCAGTACTTC

V: TRBV4-1
D: -
size: -
J: TRBJ1-6
CDR3: CASSQVDSPLHF
DNA: TGCGCCAGCAGCCAGGTCGATTCACCCCTCCACTTT